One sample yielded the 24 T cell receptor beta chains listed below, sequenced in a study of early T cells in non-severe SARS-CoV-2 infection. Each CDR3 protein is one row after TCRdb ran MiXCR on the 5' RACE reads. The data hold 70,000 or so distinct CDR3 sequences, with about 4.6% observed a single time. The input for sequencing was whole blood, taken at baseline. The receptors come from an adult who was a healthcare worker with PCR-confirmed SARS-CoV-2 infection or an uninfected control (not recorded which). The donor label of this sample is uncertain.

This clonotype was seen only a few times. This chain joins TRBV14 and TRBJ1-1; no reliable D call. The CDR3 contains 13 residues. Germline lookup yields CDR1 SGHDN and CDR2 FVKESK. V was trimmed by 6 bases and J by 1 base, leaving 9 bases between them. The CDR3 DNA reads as TGTGCCAGCAGACTTACAGCGAACACTGAAGCTTTCTTT. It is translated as CASRLTANTEAFF.

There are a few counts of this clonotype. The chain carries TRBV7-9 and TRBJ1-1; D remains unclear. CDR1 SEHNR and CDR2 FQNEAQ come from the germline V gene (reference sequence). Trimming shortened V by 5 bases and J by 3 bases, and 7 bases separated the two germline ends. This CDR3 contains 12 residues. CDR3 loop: CASSVRDTEAFF. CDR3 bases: TGTGCCAGCAGCGTAAGGGACACTGAAGCTTTCTTT.

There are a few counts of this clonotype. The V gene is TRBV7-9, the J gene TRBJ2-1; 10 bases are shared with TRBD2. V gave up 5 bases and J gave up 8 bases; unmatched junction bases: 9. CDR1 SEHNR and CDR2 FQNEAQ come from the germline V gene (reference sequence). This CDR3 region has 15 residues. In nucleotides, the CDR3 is TGTGCCAGCAGCCCGAGCGGGGGGGCCGCCGATGAGCAGTTCTTC. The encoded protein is CASSPSGGAADEQFF. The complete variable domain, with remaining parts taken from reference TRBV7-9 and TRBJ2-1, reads DTGVSQNPRHKITKRGQNVTFRCDPISEHNRLYWYRQTLGQGPEFLTYFQNEAQLEKSRLLSDRFSAERPKGSFSTLEIQRTEQGDSAMYLCASSPSGGAADEQFFGPGTRLTVL.

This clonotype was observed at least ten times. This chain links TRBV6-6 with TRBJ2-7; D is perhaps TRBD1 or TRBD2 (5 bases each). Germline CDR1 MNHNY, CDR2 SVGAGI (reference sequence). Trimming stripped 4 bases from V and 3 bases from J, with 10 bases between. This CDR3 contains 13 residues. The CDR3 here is CASSSAGSYEQYF. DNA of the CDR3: TGTGCCAGCAGTTCGGCAGGGAGCTACGAGCAGTACTTC.

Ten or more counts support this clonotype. CDR3 region: CSAGDGSNQPQHF. The CDR3 DNA reads as TGCAGCGCCGGGGATGGTAGCAATCAGCCCCAGCATTTT. The V gene is TRBV29-1, the J gene TRBJ1-5; D not resolved. Germline CDR1 and CDR2: SQVTM and ANQGSEA. CDR3 size: 13 residues. Between the trimmed V and J ends, which lost 7 bases and 0 bases, there was a span of 10 bases.

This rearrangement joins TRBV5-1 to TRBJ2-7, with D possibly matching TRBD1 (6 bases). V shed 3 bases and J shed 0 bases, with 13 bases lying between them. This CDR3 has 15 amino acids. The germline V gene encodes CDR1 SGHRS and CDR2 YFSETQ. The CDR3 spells CASSYMDRNSYEQYF. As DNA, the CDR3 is TGCGCCAGCAGCTACATGGACAGAAACTCCTACGAGCAGTACTTC.

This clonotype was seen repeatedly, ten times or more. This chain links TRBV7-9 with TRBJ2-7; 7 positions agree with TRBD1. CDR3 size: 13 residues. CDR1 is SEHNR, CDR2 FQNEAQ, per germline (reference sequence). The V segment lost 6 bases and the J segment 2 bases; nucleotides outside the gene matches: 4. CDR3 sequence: CASRPGQTYEQYF. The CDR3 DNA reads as TGTGCCAGCAGGCCGGGACAGACCTACGAGCAGTACTTC.

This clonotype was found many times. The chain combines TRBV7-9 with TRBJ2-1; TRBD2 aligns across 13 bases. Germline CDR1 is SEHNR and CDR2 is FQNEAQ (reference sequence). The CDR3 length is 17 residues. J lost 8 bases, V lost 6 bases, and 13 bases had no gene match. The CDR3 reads CASRGTGTSGALHEQFF. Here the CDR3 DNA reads TGTGCCAGCAGAGGTACCGGGACTAGCGGGGCCCTTCATGAGCAGTTCTTC.

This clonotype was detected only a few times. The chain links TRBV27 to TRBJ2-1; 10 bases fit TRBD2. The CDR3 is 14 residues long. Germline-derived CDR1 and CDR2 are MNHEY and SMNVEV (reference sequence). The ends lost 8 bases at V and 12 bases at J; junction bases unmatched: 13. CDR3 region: CASAQAGGPIAQFF. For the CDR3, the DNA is TGTGCCAGCGCCCAAGCGGGGGGGCCCATAGCGCAGTTCTTC.

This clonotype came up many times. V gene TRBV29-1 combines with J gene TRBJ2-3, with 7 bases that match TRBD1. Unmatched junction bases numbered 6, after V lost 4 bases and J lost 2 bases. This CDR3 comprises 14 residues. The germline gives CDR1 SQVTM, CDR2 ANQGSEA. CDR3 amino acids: CSVVAGGYTDTQYF. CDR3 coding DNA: TGCAGCGTTGTGGCAGGGGGTTACACAGATACGCAGTATTTT.

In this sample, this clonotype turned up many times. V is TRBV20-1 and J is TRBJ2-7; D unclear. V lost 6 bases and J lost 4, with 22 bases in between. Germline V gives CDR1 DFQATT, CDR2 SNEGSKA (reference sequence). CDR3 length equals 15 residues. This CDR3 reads CSAMPVTSRSYEQYF. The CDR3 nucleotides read TGCAGTGCCATGCCGGTAACAAGCAGAAGTTACGAGCAGTACTTC.

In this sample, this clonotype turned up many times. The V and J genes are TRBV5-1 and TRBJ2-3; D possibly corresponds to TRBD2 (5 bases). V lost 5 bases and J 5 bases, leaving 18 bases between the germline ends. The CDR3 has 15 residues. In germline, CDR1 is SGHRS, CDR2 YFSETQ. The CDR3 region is CASRWTGTAGDTQYF. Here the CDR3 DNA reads TGCGCCAGCAGGTGGACGGGAACAGCAGGAGATACGCAGTATTTT.

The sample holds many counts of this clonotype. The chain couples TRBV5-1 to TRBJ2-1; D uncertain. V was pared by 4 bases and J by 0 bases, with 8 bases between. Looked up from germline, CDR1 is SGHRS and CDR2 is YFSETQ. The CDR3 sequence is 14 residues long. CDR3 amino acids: CASSITISYNEQFF. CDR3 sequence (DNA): TGCGCCAGCAGCATTACTATCTCCTACAATGAGCAGTTCTTC.

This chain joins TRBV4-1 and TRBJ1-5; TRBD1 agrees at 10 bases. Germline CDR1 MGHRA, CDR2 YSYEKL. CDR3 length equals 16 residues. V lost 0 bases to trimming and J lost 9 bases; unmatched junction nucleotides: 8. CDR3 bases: TGCGCCAGCAGCCAAGATAGGGACAGGGGCCATCTGCCCCAGCATTTT. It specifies CASSQDRDRGHLPQHF.

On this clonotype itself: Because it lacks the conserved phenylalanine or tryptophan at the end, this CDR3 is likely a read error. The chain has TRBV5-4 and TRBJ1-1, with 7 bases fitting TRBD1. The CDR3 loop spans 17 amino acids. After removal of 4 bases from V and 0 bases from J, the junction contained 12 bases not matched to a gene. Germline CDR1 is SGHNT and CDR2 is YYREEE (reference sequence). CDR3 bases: TGTGCCAGCAGCGGGAAGACAGGGTCTCCCTTGAACACTGAAGCTTTCTTG. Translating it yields CASSGKTGSPLNTEAFL.

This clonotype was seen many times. This CDR3 is CASSLAVSGLEVTQYF. CDR3 coding DNA: TGTGCCAGCAGCTTAGCCGTATCAGGACTAGAGGTGACCCAGTACTTC. The chain has TRBV11-2 and TRBJ2-5; TRBD2 agrees at 7 bases. After removal of 1 base from V and 7 bases from J, the junction contained 12 bases not matched to a gene. CDR1 SGHAT and CDR2 FQNNGV come from the germline V gene. This CDR3 is built from 16 residues.

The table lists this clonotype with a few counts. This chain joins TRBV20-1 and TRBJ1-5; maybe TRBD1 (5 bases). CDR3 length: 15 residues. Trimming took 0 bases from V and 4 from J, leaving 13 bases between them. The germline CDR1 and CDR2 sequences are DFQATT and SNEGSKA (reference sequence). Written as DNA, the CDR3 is TGCAGTGCTAGAGATAGGGGAATTGGGAATCAGCCCCAGCATTTT. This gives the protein CSARDRGIGNQPQHF.

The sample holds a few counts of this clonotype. CDR3 nucleotides: TGTGCCAGCAGCCGATTTAGCGGAGGGGTCCAAGAGACCCAGTACTTC. This encodes CASSRFSGGVQETQYF. The chain carries TRBV28 and TRBJ2-5; D perhaps matches TRBD2 (6 bases). From germline, CDR1 is MDHEN and CDR2 SYDVKM. Deletions cut 6 bases from V and 1 base from J, with 18 bases between. The CDR3 totals 16 residues.

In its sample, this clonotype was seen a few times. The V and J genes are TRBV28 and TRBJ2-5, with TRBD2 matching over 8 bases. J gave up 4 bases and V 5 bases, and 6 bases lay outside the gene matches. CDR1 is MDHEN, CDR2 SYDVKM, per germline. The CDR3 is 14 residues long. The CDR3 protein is CASSPWTSPETQYF. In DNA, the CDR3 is TGTGCCAGCAGTCCCTGGACTAGCCCAGAGACCCAGTACTTC.

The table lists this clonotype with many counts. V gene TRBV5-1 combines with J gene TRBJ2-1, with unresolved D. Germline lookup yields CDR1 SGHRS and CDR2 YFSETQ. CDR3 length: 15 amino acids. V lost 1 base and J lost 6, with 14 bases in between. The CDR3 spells CASSLRQDYPNEQFF. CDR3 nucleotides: TGCGCCAGCAGCTTGAGGCAGGATTATCCCAATGAGCAGTTCTTC.

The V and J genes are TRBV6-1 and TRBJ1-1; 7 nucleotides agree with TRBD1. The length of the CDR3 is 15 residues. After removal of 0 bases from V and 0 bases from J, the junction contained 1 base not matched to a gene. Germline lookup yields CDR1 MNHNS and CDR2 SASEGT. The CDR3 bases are TGTGCCAGCAGTGAAGCTGGGACAGTGAACACTGAAGCTTTCTTT. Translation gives CASSEAGTVNTEAFF.

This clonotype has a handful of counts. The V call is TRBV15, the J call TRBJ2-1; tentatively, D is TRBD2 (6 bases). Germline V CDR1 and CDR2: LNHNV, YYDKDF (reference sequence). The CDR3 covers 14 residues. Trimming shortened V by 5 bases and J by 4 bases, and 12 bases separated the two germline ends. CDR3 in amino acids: CATSGGLPYNEQFF. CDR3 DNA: TGTGCCACCAGCGGGGGACTCCCTTACAATGAGCAGTTCTTC.

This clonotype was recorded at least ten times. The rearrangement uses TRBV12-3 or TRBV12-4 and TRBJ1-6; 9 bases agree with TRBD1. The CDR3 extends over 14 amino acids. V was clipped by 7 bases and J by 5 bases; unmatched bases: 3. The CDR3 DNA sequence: TGTGCCAGCAAGGGGACAGGGAATAATTCACCCCTCCACTTT. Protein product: CASKGTGNNSPLHF.

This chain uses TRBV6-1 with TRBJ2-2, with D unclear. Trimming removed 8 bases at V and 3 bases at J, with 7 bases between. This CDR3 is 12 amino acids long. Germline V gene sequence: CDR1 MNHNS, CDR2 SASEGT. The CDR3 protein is CASPGYTGELFF. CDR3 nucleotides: TGTGCCAGCCCTGGGTACACCGGGGAGCTGTTTTTT.